A single sample is the source of the 7 T cell receptor beta chains below, sequenced in a study of blood T cell repertoires in COVID-19. Data came from immunoSEQ multiplex PCR; TCRdb stores just in-frame clones and leaves some out. Counted here are around 260,000 clones, about nine tenths occurring once; the ten biggest clones make up 2.5% to 3%. The sequencing sample was made of peripheral blood. The receptors here all came from a person aged 18 to 29 with COVID-19, enrolled during active disease.

The CDR3 coding sequence is TGTGCCAGCAGCCAAGATTGGACAGATACCTACAATGAGCAGTTCTTC. It specifies CASSQDWTDTYNEQFF. J is TRBJ2-1 and V is TRBV4-2; the D gene is possibly TRBD1 (6 bases). Trimming removed 0 bases at V and 2 bases at J, with 11 bases between. This CDR3 contains 16 residues. Per germline, CDR1 LGHNA and CDR2 YNFKEQ.

This clone showed up just a few times. A much larger clonotype is one base distant, so this may be a read error. The sample has other DNA sequences that encode this CDR3 too. CDR3 in DNA: TGTGCCAGCAGCCCAGGACAGGGGAACACTGAAGCTTTCTTT. Its translation: CASSPGQGNTEAFF. The chain has TRBV11-2 and TRBJ1-1; 8 bases map to TRBD1. The CDR3 consists of 14 residues. V dropped 5 bases and J dropped 1; count of bases not matched to a gene: 3. Looked up from germline, CDR1 is SGHAT and CDR2 is FQNNGV. Together with reference TRBV11-2 and TRBJ1-1, the CDR3 gives the full variable domain: EAGVAQSPRYKIIEKRQSVAFWCNPISGHATLYWYQQILGQGPKLLIQFQNNGVVDDSQLPKDRFSAERLKGVDSTLKIQPAKLEDSAVYLCASSPGQGNTEAFFGQGTRLTVV.

As to this clone: At one boundary the junction diverges from the germline segment, which might be a read error. The CDR3 protein is CASSVGSGELFF. As DNA, the CDR3 is TGTGCCAGCAGCGTAGGGAGTGGGGAGCTGTTTTTT. The J gene is TRBJ2-2, the V gene TRBV13; a weak D match, TRBD2 (5 bases). Looked up from germline, CDR1 is PRHDT and CDR2 is FYEKMQ (reference sequence). This CDR3 contains 12 residues.

The chain couples TRBV4-1 to TRBJ2-2; weak D call: TRBD2 (6 bases). Trimming cost V 3 bases and J 1 base, with 15 bases left between them. CDR1 and CDR2 (germline): MGHRA, YSYEKL. This CDR3 comprises 17 residues. CDR3 nucleotides: TGCGCCAGCAGCCAGGATCCCGGGGGAGGGAACACCGGGGAGCTGTTTTTT. This gives the protein CASSQDPGGGNTGELFF.

The V call is TRBV15, the J call TRBJ1-5; D unclear. This CDR3 spans 14 amino acids. V lost 3 bases and J lost 5, with 11 bases in between. CDR1 is LNHNV and CDR2 is YYDKDF in the germline V gene (reference sequence). DNA for the CDR3: TGTGCCACCAGCAGCTTGGCGGCGTATCAGCCCCAGCATTTT. Translated, it gives CATSSLAAYQPQHF.

The rearrangement joins TRBV27 to TRBJ1-1; D remains ambiguous. This CDR3 spans 11 amino acids. Germline CDR1 reads MNHEY; CDR2 reads SMNVEV (reference sequence). V shed 4 bases and J shed 6 bases, with 6 bases lying between them. CDR3: CASSYRAEAFF. The CDR3 DNA reads TGTGCCAGCAGTTATCGCGCTGAAGCTTTCTTT.

The table lists this clone with a count of one. This sample includes further DNA sequences coding for the same CDR3. The genes are TRBV5-1 and TRBJ2-2; D may be TRBD1 (5 bases). The CDR3 spans 14 residues. Deletions cut 4 bases from V and 1 base from J, with 8 bases between. Looked up from germline, CDR1 is SGHRS and CDR2 is YFSETQ. CDR3 nucleotide sequence: TGCGCCAGCAGCCTCGGACAGAACACCGGGGAGCTGTTTTTT. Its translation is CASSLGQNTGELFF.